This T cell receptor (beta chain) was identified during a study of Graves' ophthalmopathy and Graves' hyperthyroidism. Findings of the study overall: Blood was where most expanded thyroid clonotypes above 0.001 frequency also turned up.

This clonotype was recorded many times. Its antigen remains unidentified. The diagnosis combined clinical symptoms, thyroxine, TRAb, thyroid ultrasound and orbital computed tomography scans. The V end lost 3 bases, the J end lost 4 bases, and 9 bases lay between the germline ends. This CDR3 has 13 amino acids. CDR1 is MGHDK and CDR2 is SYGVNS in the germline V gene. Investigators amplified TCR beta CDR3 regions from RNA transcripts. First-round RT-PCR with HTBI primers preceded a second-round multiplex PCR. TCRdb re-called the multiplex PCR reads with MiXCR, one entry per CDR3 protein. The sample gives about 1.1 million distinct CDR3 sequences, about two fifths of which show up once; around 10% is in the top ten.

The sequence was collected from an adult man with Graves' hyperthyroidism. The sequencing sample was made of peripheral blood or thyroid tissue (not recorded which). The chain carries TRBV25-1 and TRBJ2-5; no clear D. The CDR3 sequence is CASSEIIGETQYF. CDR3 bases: TGTGCCAGCAGTGAGATCATAGGAGAGACCCAGTACTTC.